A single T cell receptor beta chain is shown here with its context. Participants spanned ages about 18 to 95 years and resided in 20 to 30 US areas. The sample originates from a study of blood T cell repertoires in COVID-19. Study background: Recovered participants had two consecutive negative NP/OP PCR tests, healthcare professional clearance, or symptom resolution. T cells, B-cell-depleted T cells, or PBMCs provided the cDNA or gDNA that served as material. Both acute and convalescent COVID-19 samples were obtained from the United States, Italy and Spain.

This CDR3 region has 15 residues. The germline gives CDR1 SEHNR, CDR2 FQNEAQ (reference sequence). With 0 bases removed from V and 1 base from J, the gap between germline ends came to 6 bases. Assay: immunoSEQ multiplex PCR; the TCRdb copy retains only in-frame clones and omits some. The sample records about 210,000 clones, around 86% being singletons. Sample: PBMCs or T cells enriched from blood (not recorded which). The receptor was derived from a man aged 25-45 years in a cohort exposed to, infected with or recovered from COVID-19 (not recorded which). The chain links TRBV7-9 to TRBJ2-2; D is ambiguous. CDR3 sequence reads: CASSLANRNTGELFF. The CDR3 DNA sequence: TGTGCCAGCAGCTTAGCGAATAGGAACACCGGGGAGCTGTTTTTT.